Each of the 13 T cell receptor beta chains below was sequenced from the same sample in a study of blood T cell repertoires in COVID-19. Measured with immunoSEQ multiplex PCR; TCRdb has only the in-frame clones, and not every one. The data contain approximately 230,000 clones, roughly 88% of them singletons. Sequencing was done on a sample of peripheral blood. The source is a man aged 30-40 years who had recovered from COVID-19.

The chain is built from TRBV13 and TRBJ2-1; 9 bases agree with TRBD1. Per germline, CDR1 PRHDT and CDR2 FYEKMQ (reference sequence). J gave up 8 bases and V 8 bases, and 10 bases lay outside the gene matches. The CDR3 loop spans 14 amino acids. CDR3: CASGVTGGWDEQFF. Written as DNA, the CDR3 is TGTGCCAGCGGGGTGACAGGGGGATGGGATGAGCAGTTCTTC. The full variable domain, completed using reference TRBV13 and TRBJ2-1, is AAGVIQSPRHLIKEKRETATLKCYPIPRHDTVYWYQQGPGQDPQFLISFYEKMQSDKGSIPDRFSAQQFSDYHSELNMSSLELGDSALYFCASGVTGGWDEQFFGPGTRLTVL.

The V call is TRBV13, the J call TRBJ1-6; TRBD1 aligns across 9 bases. Germline CDR1 reads PRHDT; CDR2 reads FYEKMQ (reference sequence). This CDR3 is 17 amino acids long. V lost 2 bases and J lost 1; bases outside the gene matches: 3. The CDR3, as DNA: TGTGCCAGCAGCTTACGACAGGGGGGTTCCTATAATTCACCCCTCCACTTT. It encodes CASSLRQGGSYNSPLHF. The full variable domain, completed using reference TRBV13 and TRBJ1-6, is AAGVIQSPRHLIKEKRETATLKCYPIPRHDTVYWYQQGPGQDPQFLISFYEKMQSDKGSIPDRFSAQQFSDYHSELNMSSLELGDSALYFCASSLRQGGSYNSPLHFGNGTRLTVT.

The chain is built from TRBV24-1 and TRBJ2-1; 7 bases match TRBD2. The CDR3 is made up of 13 amino acids. V trimming: 12 bases; J trimming: 5 bases; junction bases outside the gene matches: 9. CDR1 is KGHDR and CDR2 is SFDVKD in the germline V gene. CDR3: CAVKGGVDNEQFF. Written as DNA, the CDR3 is TGTGCCGTGAAGGGAGGGGTTGACAATGAGCAGTTCTTC.

This rearrangement joins TRBV6-6 to TRBJ2-7; D remains unclear. Germline assignment: CDR1 MNHNY and CDR2 SVGAGI (reference sequence). The CDR3 sequence is 14 residues long. The V end was cut by 6 bases, the J end by 0 bases, with 12 bases between. In DNA, the CDR3 is TGTGCCAGCAGAGACCAGGTTAGCTCCTACGAGCAGTACTTC. Translating gives CASRDQVSSYEQYF.

This chain connects TRBV10-3 to TRBJ1-3, with D unresolved. Germline lookup yields CDR1 ENHRY and CDR2 SYGVKD. The CDR3 has 14 residues. Trimming left V 10 bases short and J 0 bases short, with 13 bases between. The CDR3 region is CATSATGSGNTIYF. CDR3 DNA: TGTGCCACCTCCGCCACGGGCTCTGGAAACACCATATATTTT.

This rearrangement joins TRBV29-1 to TRBJ1-2, with no clear D. V was clipped by 7 bases and J by 2 bases, with 20 bases between them. CDR3 length: 15 residues. The germline V gene has CDR1 SQVTM and CDR2 ANQGSEA. The CDR3 protein is CSGTSSLTGNYGYTF. The CDR3 nucleotides are TGCAGCGGCACCTCGAGCCTAACCGGGAACTATGGCTACACCTTC.

The rearrangement links TRBV27 to TRBJ2-3; 10 bases are shared with TRBD1. With 8 bases clipped from V and 7 bases from J, the junction kept 9 bases outside the gene matches. The V gene's germline CDR1 is MNHEY and CDR2 SMNVEV (reference sequence). The CDR3 consists of 14 residues. In DNA, the CDR3 is TGTGCCAGCGCCAGGGACAGGGGAAAGAATACGCAGTATTTT. This gives the protein CASARDRGKNTQYF.

V and J are TRBV30 and TRBJ1-4, with D unclear. The V end was cut by 5 bases, the J end by 5 bases, with 12 bases between. Germline lookup yields CDR1 GTSNPN and CDR2 SVGIG (reference sequence). This CDR3 is 13 amino acids long. The CDR3 coding sequence is TGTGCCTGGGGCCCGCGGGAAAATGAAAAACTGTTTTTT. Its protein is CAWGPRENEKLFF.

This clone was seen once. This rearrangement joins TRBV24-1 to TRBJ2-7; D is perhaps TRBD2 (7 bases). The CDR3 covers 11 residues. CDR1 and CDR2 (germline): KGHDR, SFDVKD. Trimming stripped 9 bases from V and 7 bases from J, with 12 bases between. The CDR3 loop reads CATRGAGEQYF. Here the CDR3 DNA reads TGTGCCACCCGGGGGGCCGGGGAGCAGTACTTC.

The V gene is TRBV10-2, the J gene TRBJ2-5; TRBD2 agrees at 8 bases. The germline V gene encodes CDR1 WSHSY and CDR2 SAAADI. The CDR3 spans 11 residues. The J segment lost 5 bases and the V segment lost 10 bases, leaving 3 bases of the junction unmatched. The CDR3 region is CATSGGETQYF. The CDR3 bases are TGCGCCACCTCGGGGGGGGAGACCCAGTACTTC.

V and J are TRBV5-1 and TRBJ1-2; TRBD1 matches 9 bases. The CDR3 contains 15 residues. V lost 3 bases, J lost 3 bases, and 6 bases stayed unmatched. Germline V gene lookup returns CDR1 SGHRS and CDR2 YFSETQ. As DNA, the CDR3 is TGCGCCAGCAGCTCCGGGACAGGGTTGGACTATGGCTACACCTTC. It specifies CASSSGTGLDYGYTF. Using reference TRBV5-1 and TRBJ1-2 for the parts outside the CDR3, the full variable domain is KAGVTQTPRYLIKTRGQQVTLSCSPISGHRSVSWYQQTPGQGLQFLFEYFSETQRNKGNFPGRFSGRQFSNSRSEMNVSTLELGDSALYLCASSSGTGLDYGYTFGSGTRLTVV.

This CDR3 reads CASSLVAVTYEQYF. The CDR3, as DNA: TGTGCCAGCAGCTTGGTAGCGGTTACCTACGAGCAGTACTTC. V gene TRBV7-9 combines with J gene TRBJ2-7; perhaps TRBD2 as D (6 bases). CDR3 length equals 14 residues. CDR1 is SEHNR and CDR2 is FQNEAQ in the germline V gene (reference sequence). The V and J ends lost 3 bases and 2 bases respectively, with 11 bases between them.

The genes are TRBV4-1 and TRBJ1-1; tentative D call: TRBD1 (5 bases). CDR1 and CDR2 from the germline V gene are MGHRA and YSYEKL. The V gene lost 2 bases and the J gene lost 4 bases, with 17 bases spanning the gap. The CDR3 consists of 16 residues. DNA of the CDR3: TGCGCCAGCAGCCAACCCCAGCAGGGAGGAGTCACTGAAGCTTTCTTT. Residues: CASSQPQQGGVTEAFF.